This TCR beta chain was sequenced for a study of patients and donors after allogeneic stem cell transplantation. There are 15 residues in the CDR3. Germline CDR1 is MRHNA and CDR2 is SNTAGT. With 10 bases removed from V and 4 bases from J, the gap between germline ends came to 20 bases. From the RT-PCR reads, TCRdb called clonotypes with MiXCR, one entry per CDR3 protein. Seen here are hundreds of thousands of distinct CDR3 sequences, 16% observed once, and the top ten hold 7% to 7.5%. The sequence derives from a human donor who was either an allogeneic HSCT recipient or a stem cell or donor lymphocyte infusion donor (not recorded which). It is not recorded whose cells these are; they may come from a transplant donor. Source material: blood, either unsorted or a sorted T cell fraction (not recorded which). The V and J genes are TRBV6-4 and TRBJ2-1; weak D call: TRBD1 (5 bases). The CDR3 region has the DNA TGTGCCACCGGTACAAGATCCCAGGGTTACAATGAGCAGTTCTTC. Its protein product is CATGTRSQGYNEQFF.